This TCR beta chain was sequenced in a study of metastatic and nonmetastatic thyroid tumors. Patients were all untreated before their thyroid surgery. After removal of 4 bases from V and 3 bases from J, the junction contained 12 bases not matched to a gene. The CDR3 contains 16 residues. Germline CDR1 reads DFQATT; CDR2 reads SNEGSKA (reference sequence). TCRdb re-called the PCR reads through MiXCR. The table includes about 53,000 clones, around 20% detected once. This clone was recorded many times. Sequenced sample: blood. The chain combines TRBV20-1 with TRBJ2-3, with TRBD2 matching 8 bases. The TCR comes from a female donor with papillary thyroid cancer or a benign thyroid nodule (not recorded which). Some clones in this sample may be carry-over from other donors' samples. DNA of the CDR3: TGCAGTGCTAAAGCGGGAGAGTTTGGGGCTACAGATACGCAGTATTTT. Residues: CSAKAGEFGATDTQYF.